The next 29 T cell receptor beta chains were all read from a single sample in a study of T cells expressing NK-cell markers. From the 5' RACE reads, TCRdb lists one entry per CDR3 protein and no DNA. The sample totals about 150,000 distinct CDR3 sequences. Sequenced material: blood T cells: a sorted CD56 or NKG2C T cell subset, CD4+ or CD8+ T cells, or bulk PBMC T cells (not recorded which). The origin of the receptors is a woman aged 50 to 65 in good health.

V gene TRBV9 combines with J gene TRBJ2-1. Germline V gives CDR1 SGDLS, CDR2 YYNGEE. This CDR3 comprises 14 residues. This chain's CDR3 is CASSGGRTYNEQFF.

This chain connects TRBV11-2 to TRBJ2-5; the D gene TCRdb calls, TRBD1, cannot be checked with no DNA. The CDR3 is 14 amino acids. Germline CDR1 SGHAT, CDR2 FQNNGV. CDR3 loop: CASTQSGGEETQYF.

The chain carries TRBV10-3 and TRBJ2-4; the TCRdb call, TRBD2, lacks DNA for checking. The CDR3 totals 13 residues. Germline CDR1 reads ENHRY; CDR2 reads SYGVKD. CDR3: CAISESGGNIQYF.

The chain recombines TRBV3-1 with TRBJ1-1; the TCRdb call, TRBD1, lacks DNA for checking. Germline CDR1 is LGHDT and CDR2 is YNNKEL (reference sequence). The CDR3 consists of 15 residues. This CDR3 is CASSRPVGGNTEAFF.

The chain is built from TRBV4-2 and TRBJ2-4; the TRBD2 assignment by TCRdb is unverifiable without DNA. From germline, CDR1 is LGHNA and CDR2 YNFKEQ. The CDR3 extends over 14 amino acids. The CDR3 here is CASSQGEQGPLQYF.

The chain combines TRBV16 with TRBJ1-5; TCRdb's D call of TRBD1 is untestable without DNA. Germline values: CDR1 KGHSY, CDR2 FQNENV. The CDR3 totals 14 residues. The CDR3: CASSPGQGDQPQHF. The full variable domain, with the rest looked up from reference TRBV16 and TRBJ1-5, is GEEVAQTPKHLVRGEGQKAKLYCAPIKGHSYVFWYQQVLKNEFKFLISFQNENVFDETGMPKERFSAKCLPNSPCSLEIQATKLEDSAVYFCASSPGQGDQPQHFGDGTRLSIL.

This chain uses TRBV4-1 with TRBJ2-1. This CDR3 contains 14 residues. Germline CDR1 is MGHRA and CDR2 is YSYEKL. The CDR3 here is CASSQDRVVDEQFF.

The chain has TRBV19 and TRBJ2-7; no DNA is available, so the TRBD2 call from TCRdb remains unchecked. Germline V lookup: CDR1 LNHDA, CDR2 SQIVND (reference sequence). This CDR3 comprises 16 residues. CDR3 loop: CASSIDRLAGRHEQYF.

V gene TRBV10-2 combines with J gene TRBJ2-3; as DNA is missing, the TRBD2 call by TCRdb cannot be tested. The CDR3 runs 16 residues. In germline, CDR1 is WSHSY, CDR2 SAAADI. The chain's CDR3 is CASSESVAGAPVGQYF.

The chain carries TRBV15 and TRBJ2-3. The CDR3 has 13 amino acids. Germline V gene sequence: CDR1 LNHNV, CDR2 YYDKDF (reference sequence). CDR3 amino acids: CATSRRVTDTQYF. Using reference TRBV15 and TRBJ2-3 for the parts outside the CDR3, the full variable domain is DAMVIQNPRYQVTQFGKPVTLSCSQTLNHNVMYWYQQKSSQAPKLLFHYYDKDFNNEADTPDNFQSRRPNTSFCFLDIRSPGLGDTAMYLCATSRRVTDTQYFGPGTRLTVL.

The rearrangement joins TRBV12-3 or TRBV12-4 to TRBJ1-1; checking the TCRdb D call of TRBD1 is not possible without DNA. This CDR3 spans 14 amino acids. The CDR3 sequence: CASSPGQPNTEAFF.

The chain couples TRBV7-8 to TRBJ2-5; the TCRdb call, TRBD2, lacks DNA for checking. The CDR3 loop spans 17 amino acids. Germline V lookup: CDR1 SGHVS, CDR2 FQNEAQ. The CDR3 reads CASTLGLLANRQETQYF.

V gene TRBV4-2 combines with J gene TRBJ2-1. The germline V gene has CDR1 LGHNA and CDR2 YNFKEQ. This CDR3 spans 12 amino acids. The CDR3 reads CASSRVGNEQFF.

This chain connects TRBV6-5 to TRBJ2-5; the D call of TRBD1 rests on TCRdb alone, since no DNA is present to check it. The CDR3 runs 13 residues. CDR1 MNHEY and CDR2 SVGAGI come from the germline V gene. The CDR3 loop reads CASSIAGLETQYF.

V is TRBV27 and J is TRBJ2-2; TCRdb lists TRBD2, though no DNA is available to test this call. CDR3 length equals 15 residues. Germline V gene sequence: CDR1 MNHEY, CDR2 SMNVEV (reference sequence). CDR3: CASSDGTSGTGELFF.

J is TRBJ2-2 and V is TRBV6-5; TCRdb gives TRBD1 as the D gene, but with no DNA this cannot be confirmed. The CDR3 is made up of 16 amino acids. Germline CDR1 MNHEY, CDR2 SVGAGI. The CDR3 reads CASSLMSGTAGGELFF.

This chain links TRBV4-2 with TRBJ1-3. The CDR3 covers 12 residues. Germline V CDR1 and CDR2: LGHNA, YNFKEQ. The CDR3 region is CASSQDVNTIYF.

The rearrangement joins TRBV20-1 to TRBJ2-6. CDR3 length equals 14 residues. Germline loops: CDR1 DFQATT, CDR2 SNEGSKA (reference sequence). This chain's CDR3 is CSARQSSGANVLTF.

The chain has TRBV6-1 and TRBJ1-5; TCRdb picks TRBD1, but there is no DNA to check that call. The CDR3 consists of 14 residues. Per germline, CDR1 MNHNS and CDR2 SASEGT. CDR3 in amino acids: CASSETTGGQPQHF.

The chain uses TRBV20-1 and TRBJ2-1. In germline, CDR1 is DFQATT, CDR2 SNEGSKA (reference sequence). This CDR3 is 14 amino acids long. CDR3 in amino acids: CSALGESSYNEQFF.

V and J are TRBV27 and TRBJ2-1. CDR1 is MNHEY, CDR2 SMNVEV, per germline (reference sequence). The CDR3 spans 13 residues. CDR3 loop: CASSLSAVNEQFF.

The chain is built from TRBV5-1 and TRBJ2-1; there is no DNA to check the TCRdb D call of TRBD2. The germline gives CDR1 SGHRS, CDR2 YFSETQ. The length of the CDR3 is 14 residues. CDR3 sequence reads: CASRDSAGVAEQFF. Looking up the rest from reference TRBV5-1 and TRBJ2-1 gives the full variable domain: KAGVTQTPRYLIKTRGQQVTLSCSPISGHRSVSWYQQTPGQGLQFLFEYFSETQRNKGNFPGRFSGRQFSNSRSEMNVSTLELGDSALYLCASRDSAGVAEQFFGPGTRLTVL.

The CDR3 sequence is CASSRAAGEQFF. The V gene is TRBV12-3 or TRBV12-4, the J gene TRBJ2-1; the D call of TRBD2 rests on TCRdb alone, since no DNA is present to check it. This CDR3 region has 12 residues.

The chain carries TRBV6-6 and TRBJ2-4; without DNA, the TCRdb call of TRBD2 cannot be checked. The CDR3 has 12 residues. The germline V gene has CDR1 MNHNY and CDR2 SVGAGI (reference sequence). The CDR3 spells CASSYTGLEQYF.

The chain couples TRBV27 to TRBJ2-3; without DNA, the TCRdb call of TRBD2 cannot be checked. Germline CDR1 is MNHEY and CDR2 is SMNVEV (reference sequence). The CDR3 consists of 14 residues. CDR3 region: CASSFVAGTDTQYF.

The chain couples TRBV7-2 to TRBJ1-1; lacking DNA, the TRBD1 call made by TCRdb goes unchecked. This CDR3 has 16 residues. The germline V gene encodes CDR1 SGHTA and CDR2 FQGNSA. CDR3: CASSWRDTFMNTEAFF.

The chain carries TRBV20-1 and TRBJ1-1; TCRdb reports TRBD1, a call that lacks DNA to check it against. Germline CDR1 reads DFQATT; CDR2 reads SNEGSKA (reference sequence). The CDR3 covers 12 residues. CDR3 residues: CSLPGVNTEAFF.

The chain joins TRBV11-2 to TRBJ2-1; TCRdb indicates TRBD1, and absent DNA this call remains unverified. This CDR3 comprises 15 residues. Germline values: CDR1 SGHAT, CDR2 FQNNGV. The CDR3 reads CASSPGPGPYNEQFF. Looking up the rest from reference TRBV11-2 and TRBJ2-1 gives the full variable domain: EAGVAQSPRYKIIEKRQSVAFWCNPISGHATLYWYQQILGQGPKLLIQFQNNGVVDDSQLPKDRFSAERLKGVDSTLKIQPAKLEDSAVYLCASSPGPGPYNEQFFGPGTRLTVL.

This sequence joins TRBV5-4 and TRBJ1-2; checking the TCRdb D call of TRBD1 is not possible without DNA. The germline V gene encodes CDR1 SGHNT and CDR2 YYREEE (reference sequence). The CDR3 is made up of 14 amino acids. Here the CDR3 reads CASSRTGLDYGYTF. Filled out from reference TRBV5-4 and TRBJ1-2, the complete variable domain reads ETGVTQSPTHLIKTRGQQVTLRCSSQSGHNTVSWYQQALGQGPQFIFQYYREEENGRGNFPPRFSGLQFPNYSSELNVNALELDDSALYLCASSRTGLDYGYTFGSGTRLTVV.